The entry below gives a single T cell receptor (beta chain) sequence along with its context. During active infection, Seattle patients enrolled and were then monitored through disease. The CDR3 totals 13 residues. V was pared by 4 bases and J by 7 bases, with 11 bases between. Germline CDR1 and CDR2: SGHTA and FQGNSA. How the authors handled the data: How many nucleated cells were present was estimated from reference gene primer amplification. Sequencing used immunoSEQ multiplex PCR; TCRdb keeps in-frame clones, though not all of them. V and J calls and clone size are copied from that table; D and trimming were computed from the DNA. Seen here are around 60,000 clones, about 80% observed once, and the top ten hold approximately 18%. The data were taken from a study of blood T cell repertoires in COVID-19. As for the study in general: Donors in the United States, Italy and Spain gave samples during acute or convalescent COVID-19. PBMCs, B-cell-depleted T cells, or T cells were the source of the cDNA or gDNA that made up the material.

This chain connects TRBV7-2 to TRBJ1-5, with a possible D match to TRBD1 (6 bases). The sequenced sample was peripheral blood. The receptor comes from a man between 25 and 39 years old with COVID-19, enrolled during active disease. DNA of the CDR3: TGTGCCAGCAGCTACATACAGGGCCAGCCCCAGCATTTT. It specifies CASSYIQGQPQHF. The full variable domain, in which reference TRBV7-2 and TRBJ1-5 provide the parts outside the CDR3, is GAGVSQSPSNKVTEKGKDVELRCDPISGHTALYWYRQSLGQGLEFLIYFQGNSAPDKSGLPSDRFSAERTGGSVSTLTIQRTQQEDSAVYLCASSYIQGQPQHFGDGTRLSIL.